The clone carrying this TCR beta chain has more than one count but fewer than ten. No antigen is known for it. The source of the sample is a study of blood T cells in healthy people across ages. Study details: The capture of about one barcoded beta molecule per two T cells was achieved by template switching. Study-level results: Because sorting was not performed, PBMCs prevented conclusive naive versus antigen-experienced comparison.

In germline, CDR1 is DFQATT, CDR2 SNEGSKA (reference sequence). Trimming removed 3 bases at V and 5 bases at J, with 17 bases between. The CDR3 spans 15 residues. Whenever a sample was processed, at least 7 million PBMCs were isolated. Combining a sample-barcoded 5' primer with a J-beta primer mix, a second PCR ran for roughly 7 to 11 cycles. MiXCR, run by TCRdb on the 5' RACE reads, gives a single entry per CDR3 protein. The table records over 950,000 distinct CDR3 sequences, roughly two fifths of them present only once. The V and J genes are TRBV20-1 and TRBJ2-1; maybe TRBD1 (6 bases). This TCR was sampled from a man aged 18 to 29 in good health. Sequencing was carried out using blood. This CDR3 reads CSARAYGQTNNEQFF. The DNA for the CDR3 is TGCAGTGCTAGGGCGTACGGACAGACTAACAATGAGCAGTTCTTC.